This T cell receptor beta chain was found in a study of cytomegalovirus exposure and HLA in healthy donors. Clones were sequenced by immunoSEQ multiplex PCR, and TCRdb holds only the in-frame ones, with some missing. The data show hundreds of thousands of clones, about nine tenths seen once. Per germline, CDR1 SGHKS and CDR2 YYEKEE (reference sequence). The CDR3 runs 14 residues. Trimming shortened V by 1 base and J by 0 bases, and 4 bases separated the two germline ends. This clonotype was obtained from a woman younger than 30 in good health and CMV-seronegative. The sequenced material came from PBMCs. This chain uses TRBV5-5 with TRBJ1-4; D not resolved. CDR3 DNA: TGTGCCAGCAGCTTGCCAGCAACTAATGAAAAACTGTTTTTT. It specifies CASSLPATNEKLFF. Together with reference TRBV5-5 and TRBJ1-4, the CDR3 gives the full variable domain: DAGVTQSPTHLIKTRGQQVTLRCSPISGHKSVSWYQQVLGQGPQFIFQYYEKEERGRGNFPDRFSARQFPNYSSELNVNALLLGDSALYLCASSLPATNEKLFFGSGTQLSVL.